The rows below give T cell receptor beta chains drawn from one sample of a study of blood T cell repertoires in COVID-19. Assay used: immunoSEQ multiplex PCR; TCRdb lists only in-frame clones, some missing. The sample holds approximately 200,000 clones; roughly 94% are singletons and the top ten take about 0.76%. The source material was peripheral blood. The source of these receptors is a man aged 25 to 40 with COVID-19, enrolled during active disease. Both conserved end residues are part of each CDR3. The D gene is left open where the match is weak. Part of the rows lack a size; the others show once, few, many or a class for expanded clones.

CASSSTVSGNTIYF TGTGCCAGCAGTTCGACAGTCTCTGGAAACACCATATATTTT TRBJ1-3 - few TRBV7-9
CASSPQRGNEQFF TGTGCCAGCAGCCCCCAAAGGGGAAATGAGCAGTTCTTC TRBJ2-1 - - TRBV5-4
CASSGSWGGDITDTQYF TGTGCCAGCAGCGGCTCGTGGGGAGGGGATATCACAGATACGCAGTATTTT TRBJ2-3 TRBD2 - TRBV5-4
CASSQANGGENYGYTF TGTGCCAGCAGCCAGGCAAACGGGGGGGAGAACTATGGCTACACCTTC TRBJ1-2 - - TRBV4-2
CASSPKQRQGAFF TGTGCCAGTAGTCCCAAACAGCGCCAGGGGGCTTTCTTT TRBJ1-1 - - TRBV19
CASSSQAGSNEKLFF TGTGCCAGCAGTTCACAGGCGGGGAGTAATGAAAAACTGTTTTTT TRBJ1-4 - once TRBV6-5
CASSYRTGENTIYF TGTGCCAGCAGTTATAGGACAGGGGAGAACACCATATATTTT TRBJ1-3 TRBD1 - TRBV6-5
CASSTGFLEKLFF TGTGCCAGTAGCACAGGGTTTTTGGAAAAACTGTTTTTT TRBJ1-4 - - TRBV27
CASSQDRWQPQHF TGTGCCAGCAGCCAGGACAGGTGGCAGCCCCAGCATTTT TRBJ1-5 TRBD1 - TRBV12-3/TRBV12-4
CASRIQGYYGYTF TGCGCCAGCAGGATACAGGGATACTATGGCTACACCTTC TRBJ1-2 - once TRBV10-2
CASSPGQPSETQYF TGCGCCAGCAGCCCGGGACAGCCGTCGGAGACCCAGTACTTC TRBJ2-5 TRBD1 - TRBV5-1
CASSQPGTYEQYF TGCGCCAGCAGCCAACCAGGGACCTACGAGCAGTACTTC TRBJ2-7 - - TRBV4-1
CASEERRTGAHGYTF TGTGCCAGCGAAGAACGAAGGACAGGGGCCCATGGCTACACCTTC TRBJ1-2 TRBD1 - TRBV2
CASNGTGAETQYF TGTGCCAGTAACGGGACAGGTGCAGAGACCCAGTACTTC TRBJ2-5 TRBD1 - TRBV19
CASSVGGPSNTEAFF TGTGCCAGCAGCGTAGGAGGTCCTAGTAACACTGAAGCTTTCTTT TRBJ1-1 - - TRBV9
CASSVGTGSGGAEAFF TGTGCCAGTAGTGTCGGGACAGGGTCCGGGGGGGCTGAAGCTTTCTTT TRBJ1-1 TRBD1 few TRBV19
CASSYEGALNTEAFF TGTGCCAGCAGTTACGAGGGGGCGCTGAACACTGAAGCTTTCTTT TRBJ1-1 TRBD1 once TRBV6-5
CAAETGANTEAFF TGTGCCGCTGAAACAGGGGCGAACACTGAAGCTTTCTTT TRBJ1-1 TRBD1 - TRBV30
CASSYGTGDYEQYF TGTGCCAGCAGTTATGGGACAGGGGACTACGAGCAGTACTTC TRBJ2-7 TRBD1 - TRBV6-5
CASSHTLNTGELFF TGTGCCAGCAGCCATACACTAAACACCGGGGAGCTGTTTTTT TRBJ2-2 - - TRBV3-1/TRBV3-2
CASSAEGATNEKLFF TGTGCCAGCAGCGCAGAAGGAGCGACTAATGAAAAACTGTTTTTT TRBJ1-4 - - TRBV7-9
CASSSPTGAVQETQYF TGTGCCAGCTCATCCCCGACAGGGGCCGTACAAGAGACCCAGTACTTC TRBJ2-5 TRBD1 - TRBV18
CASSSGQPNQPQHF TGTGCCAGCAGTTCGGGACAACCCAATCAGCCCCAGCATTTT TRBJ1-5 - - TRBV27
CASSPRGSGGTDTQYF TGTGCCAGCAGCCCCCGTGGGAGCGGGGGCACAGATACGCAGTATTTT TRBJ2-3 TRBD2 - TRBV7-9
CASSPGNEQFF TGTGCCAGCAGTCCGGGTAATGAGCAGTTCTTC TRBJ2-1 - - TRBV7-6
CASSLTGNQPQHF TGTGCCAGCAGCTTGACAGGGAATCAGCCCCAGCATTTT TRBJ1-5 TRBD1 - TRBV7-2
CASSFGGGMIGVHEDTQYF TGTGCCAGCAGTTTCGGTGGGGGGATGATTGGGGTACATGAAGATACGCAGTATTTT TRBJ2-3 - - TRBV27
CASSLASSYNEQFF TGTGCCAGCAGCTTAGCCAGCTCCTACAATGAGCAGTTCTTC TRBJ2-1 - - TRBV7-3
CAISGTGLDGYTF TGTGCCATCAGTGGAACAGGGCTCGATGGCTACACCTTC TRBJ1-2 - - TRBV10-3
CASGDRAATF TGTGCCAGCGGCGACAGGGCTGCCACCTTC TRBJ1-2 TRBD1 - TRBV3-1/TRBV3-2
CASSYSGGTYNEQFF TGTGCCAGCAGTTACTCGGGGGGGACCTACAATGAGCAGTTCTTC TRBJ2-1 TRBD2 - TRBV6-5
CASSPGWGQGGQPQHF TGTGCCAGCAGCCCCGGGTGGGGACAGGGAGGACAGCCCCAGCATTTT TRBJ1-5 TRBD1 - TRBV5-6
CASSLGTGSYEQYF TGTGCCAGCAGCCTAGGGACAGGTTCCTACGAGCAGTACTTC TRBJ2-7 TRBD1 few TRBV3-1/TRBV3-2
CASSLTGIAYGYTF TGTGCCAGCAGTCTGACAGGGATCGCCTATGGCTACACCTTC TRBJ1-2 TRBD1 few TRBV6-5
CAISEGTGTYF TGTGCCATCAGCGAAGGGACAGGGACGTATTTT TRBJ2-3 TRBD1 - TRBV10-3
CASKRGRGETQYF TGTGCCAGCAAGCGGGGCCGGGGAGAGACCCAGTACTTC TRBJ2-5 TRBD2 - TRBV3-1/TRBV3-2
CSVRSNKLFF TGCAGTGTACGGAGCAACAAACTGTTTTTT TRBJ1-4 - - TRBV20-1
CASSVGWGTPSYEQYF TGTGCCAGCAGCGTAGGTTGGGGGACTCCCTCCTACGAGCAGTACTTC TRBJ2-7 - - TRBV9
CASSQVEQISNQPQHF TGCGCCAGCAGCCAAGTTGAACAGATTAGCAATCAGCCCCAGCATTTT TRBJ1-5 - - TRBV4-1
CASSQTGGGYGYTF TGCGCCAGCAGCCAGACAGGGGGCGGCTATGGCTACACCTTC TRBJ1-2 TRBD1 - TRBV10-2
CASRMGQFDYQPQHF TGCGCCAGCAGGATGGGACAATTCGACTATCAGCCCCAGCATTTT TRBJ1-5 - - TRBV10-1
CASSSFYPVQAFF TGTGCCAGCAGCTCCTTCTACCCTGTCCAAGCTTTCTTT TRBJ1-1 - - TRBV27
CASSQAGNYGYTF TGTGCCAGCAGCCAAGCAGGGAACTATGGCTACACCTTC TRBJ1-2 - - TRBV3-1/TRBV3-2
CASSWRGMNTEAFF TGTGCCAGTAGTTGGAGGGGCATGAACACTGAAGCTTTCTTT TRBJ1-1 - - TRBV19
CASISRDRGSNEQFF TGTGCCAGCATCAGCCGGGACAGGGGGTCTAATGAGCAGTTCTTC TRBJ2-1 TRBD1 - TRBV13
CASSRGQPDHTEAFF TGCGCCAGCAGCCGGGGACAGCCGGATCACACTGAAGCTTTCTTT TRBJ1-1 TRBD1 - TRBV4-1
CASSQEGSGNTIYF TGTGCCAGCAGCCAAGAGGGCAGTGGAAACACCATATATTTT TRBJ1-3 - - TRBV3-1/TRBV3-2
CASKSTGGQPQHF TGTGCCAGTAAATCGACAGGGGGTCAGCCCCAGCATTTT TRBJ1-5 TRBD1 - TRBV19
CASNEYRAGNGYTF TGTGCCAGCAACGAGTACAGGGCGGGCAATGGCTACACCTTC TRBJ1-2 - - TRBV2
CASSLEGESSGNTIYF TGTGCCAGCAGCTTGGAAGGGGAAAGCTCTGGAAACACCATATATTTT TRBJ1-3 - - TRBV5-5
CASLIPRQGLGTGELFF TGTGCCAGCTTAATCCCGCGACAGGGGCTTGGGACCGGGGAGCTGTTTTTT TRBJ2-2 TRBD1 - TRBV18
CASSLAPVRDRGRYGYTF TGTGCCAGCAGCTTAGCCCCCGTCCGGGACAGGGGTCGGTATGGCTACACCTTC TRBJ1-2 TRBD1 - TRBV11-2
CAWEQGDQPQHF TGTGCCTGGGAACAGGGAGATCAGCCCCAGCATTTT TRBJ1-5 - - TRBV30
CASSLRTGDGNTIYF TGCGCCAGCAGCTTGAGGACAGGAGATGGAAACACCATATATTTT TRBJ1-3 TRBD1 - TRBV5-1
CASSPPSRVQYGYTF TGTGCCAGCTCACCACCGTCCAGGGTCCAGTATGGCTACACCTTC TRBJ1-2 - - TRBV18
CASSIPAGEAFF TGTGCCAGTAGTATTCCGGCAGGGGAGGCTTTCTTT TRBJ1-1 - once TRBV19